This T cell receptor (beta chain) emerged from a study of T cells in Graves' hyperthyroidism and ophthalmopathy (dated by TCRdb to the late 2010s). Concerning the study at large: Peripheral blood samples were taken at the time of initial diagnosis, prior to any treatment. To identify distinguishing TCR V-J signatures, a discovery cohort of roughly 100 patients was used, comprising roughly 45 with Graves' ophthalmopathy and some 57 with stable Graves' hyperthyroidism. Prospective prediction of ophthalmopathy was tested in an independent validation cohort consisting of about 20 hyperthyroidism patients and 15 or so patients who later progressed to ophthalmopathy. The roughly 100 discovery patients were randomly divided into training and test sets at a 7:3 ratio. The study also compared thyroid tissue and blood T-cell repertoires from roughly 6 Graves' hyperthyroidism patients. Once sampling was done, hyperthyroidism patients were given methimazole at a starting dose of 30 mg daily, whereas ophthalmopathy patients were given high-dose intravenous methylprednisolone. The paper describes TCR Vbeta CDR3 sequencing of about 140 peripheral blood samples, made up of about 40 ophthalmopathy patients, approximately 73 hyperthyroidism patients and roughly 17 progressor patients. General study outcomes and caveats: A model built on a 13 V-J signature distinguished ophthalmopathy from stable hyperthyroidism, reaching about 88% sensitivity and under 84% specificity in cross-validation and 80%/75% in testing. In validation, progression to ophthalmopathy was predicted by the model with nearly 71% sensitivity and 72.22% specificity, a median of about 6.4 months before onset. No statistical method was used to fix the sample size in advance, and group allocation was not hidden from the investigators. Blood samples also contained most of the expanded thyroid clonotypes (frequency above 0.001), which suggests that blood repertoires may reflect thyroid immune responses.

A patient counted as having stable Graves' hyperthyroidism if no progression to ophthalmopathy occurred over 18 months of follow-up. Hyperthyroidism patients were aged 18 to 65 years and newly diagnosed, with disease duration of less than 2 months. Exclusion was applied to patients with uncontrolled infections, other autoimmune diseases, pregnancy or lactation. Clinical symptoms, serum thyroxine and TRAb, thyroid ultrasound, and orbital computed tomography formed the basis for the diagnoses. Ficoll-Paque density gradient centrifugation was used to isolate PBMCs from about 10 ml of fresh peripheral blood. Total RNA was extracted with Trizol reagent, and quality was checked on an Agilent 2100 Bioanalyzer. TCR beta CDR3 regions were amplified from RNA transcripts. The first round of RT-PCR for the TCR CDR3 was performed with the HTBI primer set and the Qiagen OneStep RT-PCR kit. A second multiplex PCR round built the libraries, followed by size selection and purification. Sequencing of the libraries was done on an Illumina HiSeq2000 using paired-end 100 bp reads. Under the source paper's analysis protocol: SOAPnuke was used to process the raw data, removing reads that contained adapters or uncalled bases, had a mean Phred below 15, or lacked an exact match to the constant primer or identifier. COPE v1.2.5 was used to merge the high-quality paired reads, and each unique nucleotide sequence was defined as a clonotype. MiTCR v1.1 was used to align the clonotypes against IMGT TRBV, TRBD and TRBJ reference segments. The analysis included only V-J combinations with a frequency above 0.0001, which together covered approximately 99% of the repertoires. A TCS score was defined as the ratio of F50 (clonal expansion) to E x V (chaos), with BLOSUM62-based TCRdist applied between CDR3 peptides within each V-J. Welch's t-statistics and random forest reduced 514 V-J features to roughly 13, which were used in a naive Bayes classifier (R e1071). Through fastp at Q25 and MiXCR, TCRdb rebuilt clones from the public reads, retaining in-frame beta chains. Every CDR3 protein is listed once, alongside the most common genes and DNA of its rows. TCRdb assigned the V and J calls; the authors' analysis was not used. The sample table lists under 350,000 distinct CDR3 sequences, around 20% of them with a count of one. The biggest ten clones account for around half of the sample.

On this clonotype: Which antigen it targets is not known. No qualities accompany the bases; no much larger clone lies one base away.

CDR1 and CDR2 are drawn from the germline V gene: MDHEN, SYDVKM. V was cut back by 6 bases and J by 0 bases, leaving a gap of 8 bases between them. The CDR3 spans 14 residues, from the cysteine through the phenylalanine. Only the CDR3 part of the read is kept: 42 bases, read in frame from the first base. Source material: blood. The chain is assembled from TRBV28 and TRBJ2-2, with a weak D call of TRBD1 (5 bases match). This TCR came from a woman aged 50 to 60 with Graves' hyperthyroidism. The DNA reads TGTGCCAGCAGGGACACCTCGAACACCGGGGAGCTGTTTTTT. The translation is CASRDTSNTGELFF.